This T cell receptor (beta chain) stems from a study of blood T cell repertoires in COVID-19. About the study: PBMCs, B-cell-depleted T cells, or T cells were the source of the cDNA or gDNA that made up the material.

Trimming took 1 base from V and 11 from J; bases not matched to a gene: 11. CDR1 LGHDT and CDR2 YNNKEL come from the germline V gene (reference sequence). The CDR3 spans 16 residues. Only in-frame clones appear in the TCRdb table, and some are missing; sequencing was by immunoSEQ multiplex PCR. Among some 87,000 clones listed, 60% to 85% were seen once. This chain links TRBV3-1 (or the pseudogene TRBV3-2) with TRBJ2-5; 12 positions match TRBD2. Specimen: peripheral blood. This clonotype originated in a human donor in a cohort sampled during active COVID-19. The CDR3 here is CASSQAGTSGRLRQYF. CDR3 DNA: TGTGCCAGCAGCCAAGCCGGGACTAGCGGGCGCCTTAGGCAGTACTTC.